This entry lists 15 T cell receptor beta chains sequenced from one sample in a study of monozygotic twins with inflammatory bowel disease. Following a re-call of the 5' RACE reads, TCRdb has one entry per CDR3 protein and lacks DNA. The repertoire shows around 450,000 distinct CDR3 sequences; the top ten hold about 2.2%. The sequencing sample was made of blood. Every receptor here comes from a human donor with ulcerative colitis or Crohn's disease, or a healthy co-twin of an affected twin (not recorded which).

The V call is TRBV2, the J call TRBJ2-1; checking the TCRdb D call of TRBD2 is not possible without DNA. The CDR3 loop spans 13 amino acids. The germline gives CDR1 SNHLY, CDR2 FYNNEI. CDR3 in amino acids: CASNPSGEHEQFF.

The gene calls are TRBV5-1 and TRBJ2-7; TCRdb designates TRBD2, a call that cannot be tested without DNA. CDR3 length: 12 amino acids. Per germline, CDR1 SGHRS and CDR2 YFSETQ. This CDR3 reads CASSLSEGEQYF.

The chain recombines TRBV19 with TRBJ2-7; absent DNA, TCRdb's TRBD2 call cannot be checked. Germline V CDR1 and CDR2: LNHDA, SQIVND (reference sequence). The CDR3 sequence is 16 residues long. The CDR3 reads CASSKGPGGTHYEQYF.

The rearrangement uses TRBV5-1 and TRBJ1-1. The CDR3 covers 14 residues. Germline-derived CDR1 and CDR2 are SGHRS and YFSETQ. This CDR3 reads CASSLRQQNTEAFF.

The rearrangement joins TRBV25-1 to TRBJ2-7; absent DNA, TCRdb's TRBD1 call cannot be checked. This CDR3 has 15 residues. Looked up from germline, CDR1 is MGHDK and CDR2 is SYGVNS. CDR3 sequence reads: CASSDSGGSPSEQYF.

The V call is TRBV12-3 or TRBV12-4, the J call TRBJ1-1; the D call from TCRdb, TRBD1, cannot be confirmed without DNA. There are 13 residues in the CDR3. The CDR3 sequence: CASSLEQGFEAFF.

This rearrangement joins TRBV7-2 to TRBJ1-2; TCRdb designates TRBD1, a call that cannot be tested without DNA. Germline V gene lookup returns CDR1 SGHTA and CDR2 FQGNSA. The CDR3 consists of 16 residues. Here the CDR3 reads CASSLGGTGIFYGYTF.

The chain couples TRBV11-2 to TRBJ2-1; the D call from TCRdb, TRBD1, cannot be confirmed without DNA. Germline CDR1 reads SGHAT; CDR2 reads FQNNGV. The CDR3 has 15 residues. The CDR3 sequence is CASSPRTGANNEQFF.

J is TRBJ1-5 and V is TRBV15. The CDR3 covers 15 residues. From germline, CDR1 is LNHNV and CDR2 YYDKDF (reference sequence). CDR3 amino acids: CATSVGGISNQPQHF.

The chain employs TRBV5-6 and TRBJ2-3; TCRdb designates TRBD1, a call that cannot be tested without DNA. The CDR3 is made up of 15 amino acids. CDR1 and CDR2 from the germline V gene are SGHDT and YYEEEE. CDR3 sequence reads: CASSTLQGVTDTQYF.

The chain is built from TRBV6-1 and TRBJ2-3; TCRdb picks TRBD1, but there is no DNA to check that call. This CDR3 is built from 14 residues. Per the germline V gene, CDR1 is MNHNS and CDR2 is SASEGT. CDR3 sequence reads: CGAAGSPYTDTQYF.

The chain combines TRBV12-3 or TRBV12-4 with TRBJ2-3; the D call from TCRdb, TRBD1, cannot be confirmed without DNA. CDR3 size: 14 residues. The chain's CDR3 is CASSFGGGTDTQYF.

The rearrangement links TRBV20-1 to TRBJ2-2; TCRdb returns TRBD2, unconfirmable since there is no DNA. The CDR3 covers 13 residues. In germline, CDR1 is DFQATT, CDR2 SNEGSKA (reference sequence). The CDR3 spells CSFSGANTGELFF.

The chain recombines TRBV19 with TRBJ2-1. Germline lookup yields CDR1 LNHDA and CDR2 SQIVND (reference sequence). CDR3 length: 14 amino acids. CDR3 region: CASSIRLVNNEQFF.

The chain combines TRBV7-2 with TRBJ1-2. The germline gives CDR1 SGHTA, CDR2 FQGNSA. There are 14 residues in the CDR3. The CDR3 reads CASSQDRGIYGYTF.